The rows below give T cell receptor beta chains drawn from one sample of a study of identical twins. MiXCR was run by TCRdb on the 5' RACE reads, yielding one entry per CDR3 protein. The sample lists hundreds of thousands of distinct CDR3 sequences, roughly 6.2% seen once, with around 1.9% in the top ten. The sequenced sample was naive T cells sorted from blood. These TCRs come from a man aged 18 to 30 in good health. CDR3s include the opening cysteine and the closing phenylalanine or tryptophan. The order of the fields is V gene, D gene, clone size, J gene, CDR3 DNA, CDR3 protein. A D gene is named only where the DNA matches it firmly. Clone size is stated in some rows and not others, as once, few, many or a class when expanded.

V gene: TRBV4-1
D gene: TRBD2
clone size: .
J gene: TRBJ2-1
CDR3 DNA: TGCGCCAGCAGCCAAGATACTAGCGGAACCTACAATGAGCAGTTCTTC
CDR3 protein: CASSQDTSGTYNEQFF

V gene: TRBV7-9
D gene: .
clone size: many
J gene: TRBJ2-1
CDR3 DNA: TGTGCCAGCAGCTTAGTGGATGAGGGCAATGAGCAGTTCTTC
CDR3 protein: CASSLVDEGNEQFF

V gene: TRBV3-1
D gene: .
clone size: .
J gene: TRBJ2-5
CDR3 DNA: TGTGCCAGCAGCCAATTTCGACAGACCCAAGAGACCCAGTACTTC
CDR3 protein: CASSQFRQTQETQYF

V gene: TRBV5-4
D gene: TRBD2
clone size: .
J gene: TRBJ2-3
CDR3 DNA: TGTGCCAGCAGCTTGTTCAGAGCGGGAGGACTTATTCTCACAGATACGCAGTATTTT
CDR3 protein: CASSLFRAGGLILTDTQYF

V gene: TRBV7-2
D gene: TRBD2
clone size: .
J gene: TRBJ2-3
CDR3 DNA: TGTGCCAGCAGCCGGACCGTAGCGGGAGGGCCGGATACGCAGTATTTT
CDR3 protein: CASSRTVAGGPDTQYF

V gene: TRBV5-6
D gene: TRBD2
clone size: many
J gene: TRBJ2-1
CDR3 DNA: TGTGCCAGCGGTCTAGCGGGAGGGTACAATGAGCAGTTCTTC
CDR3 protein: CASGLAGGYNEQFF

V gene: TRBV7-2
D gene: TRBD2
clone size: .
J gene: TRBJ2-3
CDR3 DNA: TGTGCCAGCGGCCTAGCGGGAGAGGCTACAGATACGCAGTATTTT
CDR3 protein: CASGLAGEATDTQYF

V gene: TRBV20-1
D gene: .
clone size: many
J gene: TRBJ2-3
CDR3 DNA: TGCAGTGGCCCACGCGGGAGCACAGATACGCAGTATTTT
CDR3 protein: CSGPRGSTDTQYF

V gene: TRBV20-1
D gene: TRBD2
clone size: .
J gene: TRBJ2-1
CDR3 DNA: TGCAGTGCAACGGGGGGTGGGCACCGTGAGCAGTTCTTC
CDR3 protein: CSATGGGHREQFF

V gene: TRBV6-1
D gene: .
clone size: .
J gene: TRBJ1-6
CDR3 DNA: TGTGCCAGCTCGTCAGAGACACCCCTCCACTTT
CDR3 protein: CASSSETPLHF

V gene: TRBV7-9
D gene: .
clone size: few
J gene: TRBJ1-5
CDR3 DNA: TGTGCCAGCAGCTTGGGCTTCAATCAGCCCCAGCATTTT
CDR3 protein: CASSLGFNQPQHF

V gene: TRBV20-1
D gene: TRBD2
clone size: .
J gene: TRBJ2-1
CDR3 DNA: TGCAGTGCTCCTTGGACTAGCGGGAGAGACAATGAGCAGTTCTTC
CDR3 protein: CSAPWTSGRDNEQFF

V gene: TRBV3-1
D gene: TRBD1
clone size: many
J gene: TRBJ2-3
CDR3 DNA: TGTGCCAGCAGCACCCGACAGGGGGTCACAGATACGCAGTATTTT
CDR3 protein: CASSTRQGVTDTQYF

V gene: TRBV5-1
D gene: .
clone size: few
J gene: TRBJ1-1
CDR3 DNA: TGCGCCAGCAGTGGTATAGCGACAGAAGCTTTCTTT
CDR3 protein: CASSGIATEAFF

V gene: TRBV24-1
D gene: TRBD1
clone size: many
J gene: TRBJ2-3
CDR3 DNA: TGTGCCACCCGACAGGGCGCAACAGATACGCAGTATTTT
CDR3 protein: CATRQGATDTQYF

V gene: TRBV5-1
D gene: .
clone size: .
J gene: TRBJ1-1
CDR3 DNA: TGCGCCAGCAGCTTGGAAGGGTTGGCTGAAGCTTTCTTT
CDR3 protein: CASSLEGLAEAFF

V gene: TRBV15
D gene: .
clone size: .
J gene: TRBJ2-7
CDR3 DNA: TGTGCCACCAGTAGTCCCGGGACTCATGCGGATGAGCAGTACTTC
CDR3 protein: CATSSPGTHADEQYF

V gene: TRBV7-2
D gene: .
clone size: many
J gene: TRBJ2-4
CDR3 DNA: TGTGCCAGCAGCTTAGCGGGTAGCGGAGTAGCCAAAAACATTCAGTACTTC
CDR3 protein: CASSLAGSGVAKNIQYF